This section outlines one T cell receptor (beta chain) sequence together with its context. Nothing much larger sits one base from this clone, and base qualities are not available. Libraries were built with the immunoSEQ multiplex PCR assay. For most patients, genomic DNA was isolated using the Qiagen DNeasy Blood and Tissue Kit and was shipped frozen to Adaptive Biotechnologies for TCR sequencing. For most patients, genomic DNA was subjected to high-throughput TCR-beta CDR3 sequencing by Adaptive Biotechnologies. In the source study's methods: Adaptive's ImmunoSEQ software supplied the TCR sequencing data for around 19 patients, while MiXCR and VDJtools were used to process a few other patients. CD4 versus CD8 sorting errors were corrected by removing sequences found in both subsets at a frequency ratio below 5:1. CDR3 nucleotide sequences shared between donor and recipient were removed because the origin of such sequences could not be assigned. To be classed as alloreactive, a clone needed at least 2-fold expansion over unstimulated cells and a minimum CFSE-low frequency of 0.002% (template counts) or 0.001% (read counts). Clones detected in sequenced pre-transplant spleen, lymph node, or MLR CFSE-low populations of the donor or recipient were defined as mappable. Cumulative frequency of alloreactive clones was calculated as a percentage of all sequences weighted by copy number. Held by TCRdb, this immuneACCESS table contains in-frame sequences only and omits some clones. Under half of the omission traces to an unresolved V gene where checked; the cause of the rest is unknown. V and J calls and clone size are copied from that table; D and trimming were computed from the DNA. Within this sample are about 14,000 clones, with around 40% of them counted one time only. The ten largest clones add up to approximately 2.2% of the sample.

The time point label on this specimen signifies: cells obtained before transplantation from donor or recipient. Mixed lymphocyte reactions plated some 200,000 CFSE-labeled pre-transplant responders with some 200,000 irradiated violet-dye-labeled stimulators and were cultured for five to seven days. After the mixed lymphocyte reaction, proliferating CD3+CD4+CFSE-low and CD3+CD8+CFSE-low responder cells were FACS-sorted on a BD Influx sorter. The source of the sample is a study of graft-versus-host responses after intestinal transplantation (dated by TCRdb to the early 2020s). A note on the overall study: The transplants that recipients got were multivisceral, liver-intestinal, or isolated intestinal. Donor T cell macrochimerism was defined as a peak of at least 4% donor T cells among recipient peripheral blood mononuclear cells. Alloreactive clones were identified by sequencing pre-transplant mixed lymphocyte reaction products and comparing these products with unstimulated pre-transplant donor and recipient T cells. Every recipient was given anti-thymocyte globulin induction, then maintenance tacrolimus and steroids for roughly 3 years. The cohort enrolled about two dozen intestinal transplant recipients including one retransplant, and a few patients lacking pretransplant specimens were excluded. Samples from three later patients were sequenced in-house on an Illumina MiSeq with MiXCR processing rather than by the commercial service. After intestinal transplantation, graft-versus-host and host-versus-graft alloreactive T cell clones in the graft, circulation and bone marrow were tracked using bulk TCR-beta CDR3 sequencing.

Broader findings and caveats from the paper: Early after transplant, declines in HvG clones were associated with peak levels of circulating GvH clones. Patients with donor T cell macrochimerism had high GvH to HvG T cell clonal ratios in their allografts. GvH clones were detected in recipient bone marrow, and some of these GvH clones were observed earlier in ileal mucosa or blood, consistent with an intestinal mucosal origin. Conclusions were limited by the relatively low number and heterogeneity of intestinal transplant patients.

The source is a human patient who received an intestinal transplant. Sequencing used alloreactive CD8+ T cells from a mixed lymphocyte reaction culture, obtained before intestinal transplant. The cell subset or site label of this sample denotes: CFSE-low proliferating T cells sorted from approximately 6-day pre-transplant mixed lymphocyte reaction (GvH or HvG direction).

CDR3 sequence: CASSQVIDFGGPRDNEQFF. The DNA reads TGCGCCAGCAGCCAAGTGATAGACTTTGGGGGGCCAAGGGACAATGAGCAGTTCTTC. This chain is built from TRBV4-1 and TRBJ2-1, with the D segment possibly TRBD1 or TRBD2, each aligning over 6 bases. Reading from cysteine to phenylalanine, the CDR3 counts 19 amino acids. Of the read, only the CDR3 DNA is kept; its 57 bases are in frame from base 1. The junction carries 24 bases between V and J, which are trimmed by 1 base and 5 bases respectively. The germline V gene sets CDR1 to MGHRA and CDR2 to YSYEKL.